This entry lists 24 T cell receptor beta chains sequenced from one sample in a study of T cells expressing NK-cell markers. From the 5' RACE reads, TCRdb lists one entry per CDR3 protein and no DNA. The sample holds about 550,000 distinct CDR3 sequences. The source material was blood T cells: a sorted CD56 or NKG2C T cell subset, CD4+ or CD8+ T cells, or bulk PBMC T cells (not recorded which). These receptors all stem from a man between 18 and 35 years old in good health.

The rearrangement uses TRBV6-5 and TRBJ2-5. CDR1 MNHEY and CDR2 SVGAGI come from the germline V gene. The CDR3 length is 14 residues. CDR3 residues: CASSYNGNQETQYF.

The V and J genes are TRBV7-2 and TRBJ2-5; absent DNA, TCRdb's TRBD2 call cannot be checked. Germline CDR1 is SGHTA and CDR2 is FQGNSA. The CDR3 sequence is 14 residues long. CDR3 residues: CASSPGTSLETQYF. Full variable domain (outside the CDR3, taken from reference TRBV7-2 and TRBJ2-5): GAGVSQSPSNKVTEKGKDVELRCDPISGHTALYWYRQSLGQGLEFLIYFQGNSAPDKSGLPSDRFSAERTGGSVSTLTIQRTQQEDSAVYLCASSPGTSLETQYFGPGTRLLVL.

The gene calls are TRBV5-1 and TRBJ2-4; TCRdb returns TRBD2, unconfirmable since there is no DNA. The CDR3 length is 18 residues. The V gene's germline CDR1 is SGHRS and CDR2 YFSETQ. The chain's CDR3 is CASSLGGLAGLAKNIQYF.

The chain joins TRBV11-2 to TRBJ2-3; the D call of TRBD1 rests on TCRdb alone, since no DNA is present to check it. CDR1 is SGHAT and CDR2 is FQNNGV in the germline V gene. The CDR3 contains 12 residues. The CDR3 sequence is CASTSWGDTQYF.

The V and J genes are TRBV5-5 and TRBJ2-1; TCRdb's assignment of TRBD1 cannot be checked, as there is no DNA. CDR3 length: 14 amino acids. CDR1 and CDR2 from the germline V gene are SGHKS and YYEKEE (reference sequence). This chain's CDR3 is CASSLGQGMDEQFF.

V gene TRBV10-3 combines with J gene TRBJ1-5. CDR1 and CDR2 from the germline V gene are ENHRY and SYGVKD. This CDR3 has 15 residues. CDR3: CAISDGDFSNQPQHF.

The J gene is TRBJ2-5, the V gene TRBV18; as DNA is missing, the TRBD2 call by TCRdb cannot be tested. The germline V gene encodes CDR1 KGHSH and CDR2 LQKENI. This CDR3 is built from 13 residues. The CDR3 is CASSPISGETQYF.

The chain is built from TRBV7-9 and TRBJ1-5; TCRdb returns TRBD1, unconfirmable since there is no DNA. The CDR3 has 14 residues. Germline CDR1 SEHNR, CDR2 FQNEAQ (reference sequence). CDR3 in amino acids: CASSRDGFNQPQHF.

The gene calls are TRBV12-3 or TRBV12-4 and TRBJ1-2; checking the TCRdb D call of TRBD1 is not possible without DNA. CDR3 length: 16 amino acids. CDR3 residues: CASSLEDRGRHYGYTF.

The chain recombines TRBV7-9 with TRBJ2-7; lacking DNA, the TRBD1 call made by TCRdb goes unchecked. CDR3 size: 12 residues. CDR1 and CDR2 from the germline V gene are SEHNR and FQNEAQ (reference sequence). CDR3 sequence reads: CASSFTTGEQYF. The full variable domain, with the rest looked up from reference TRBV7-9 and TRBJ2-7, is DTGVSQNPRHKITKRGQNVTFRCDPISEHNRLYWYRQTLGQGPEFLTYFQNEAQLEKSRLLSDRFSAERPKGSFSTLEIQRTEQGDSAMYLCASSFTTGEQYFGPGTRLTVT.

The chain is built from TRBV7-8 and TRBJ2-1; TCRdb's D call, TRBD2, is unchecked because there is no DNA. Per the germline V gene, CDR1 is SGHVS and CDR2 is FQNEAQ. The CDR3 is 18 amino acids. The CDR3 loop is CASSLIVPGTRGVNEQFF.

V gene TRBV2 combines with J gene TRBJ2-7; without DNA, the TCRdb call of TRBD1 cannot be checked. The CDR3 spans 15 residues. CDR1 is SNHLY, CDR2 FYNNEI, per germline. CDR3 in amino acids: CASSDLGTGEYEQYF.

The V call is TRBV4-3, the J call TRBJ1-1; the D call of TRBD1 rests on TCRdb alone, since no DNA is present to check it. Looked up from germline, CDR1 is LGHNA and CDR2 is YSLEER. There are 16 residues in the CDR3. CDR3 in amino acids: CASSQDTGQGNSEAFF.

The chain uses TRBV14 and TRBJ2-1; there is no DNA to check the TCRdb D call of TRBD2. The length of the CDR3 is 14 residues. Germline V CDR1 and CDR2: SGHDN, FVKESK. This chain's CDR3 is CASSLRQRAYEQFF.

The rearrangement joins TRBV28 to TRBJ2-7. The CDR3 totals 15 residues. CDR1 is MDHEN, CDR2 SYDVKM, per germline. The CDR3 sequence: CASSLLSSGSYEQYF.

The rearrangement uses TRBV29-1 and TRBJ2-5. The CDR3 has 13 amino acids. Per germline, CDR1 SQVTM and CDR2 ANQGSEA. This CDR3 reads CSVDTSNRETQYF. The entire variable domain, with the rest obtained from reference TRBV29-1 and TRBJ2-5, is as follows: SAVISQKPSRDICQRGTSLTIQCQVDSQVTMMFWYRQQPGQSLTLIATANQGSEATYESGFVIDKFPISRPNLTFSTLTVSNMSPEDSSIYLCSVDTSNRETQYFGPGTRLLVL.

This rearrangement joins TRBV7-2 to TRBJ2-3; TCRdb designates TRBD1, a call that cannot be tested without DNA. Per the germline V gene, CDR1 is SGHTA and CDR2 is FQGNSA. CDR3 length: 14 amino acids. CDR3 region: CASSWTGSSDTQYF.

The chain employs TRBV5-1 and TRBJ1-1; the TCRdb D gene call, TRBD1, has no DNA to confirm it. CDR3 length: 15 residues. Germline V CDR1 and CDR2: SGHRS, YFSETQ. CDR3: CASRGGSSMNTEAFF.

This chain uses TRBV27 with TRBJ1-1. CDR1 is MNHEY and CDR2 is SMNVEV in the germline V gene (reference sequence). The CDR3 sequence is 12 residues long. Here the CDR3 reads CASGMLNTEAFF.

The CDR3 here is CSGSWDTRYEQYF. The chain recombines TRBV29-1 with TRBJ2-7; TCRdb outputs TRBD1, but without DNA this stays unchecked. The CDR3 has 13 residues. From germline, CDR1 is SQVTM and CDR2 ANQGSEA.

V is TRBV12-3 or TRBV12-4 and J is TRBJ2-7. This CDR3 has 15 amino acids. The CDR3 protein is CASSMSVGESYEQYF.

The chain joins TRBV29-1 to TRBJ2-3; TCRdb's D gene call, TRBD1, goes unchecked for lack of DNA. The CDR3 covers 14 residues. Germline V lookup: CDR1 SQVTM, CDR2 ANQGSEA. The CDR3 spells CSPGGPGNTDTQYF.

The gene calls are TRBV18 and TRBJ2-1; TCRdb's D gene call, TRBD1, goes unchecked for lack of DNA. The CDR3 consists of 16 residues. Per the germline V gene, CDR1 is KGHSH and CDR2 is LQKENI. The CDR3 sequence is CASSPRRGAVNNEQFF.

V usage is TRBV19 and J usage is TRBJ2-7; as DNA is missing, the TRBD2 call by TCRdb cannot be tested. Per the germline V gene, CDR1 is LNHDA and CDR2 is SQIVND (reference sequence). This CDR3 spans 14 amino acids. CDR3: CASSTSGSTVEQYF.